These 9 T cell receptor beta chains were all obtained from the same sample, sequenced in a study of cytomegalovirus exposure and HLA in healthy donors. Both 60 Vbeta primers and 13 Jbeta primers went into the PCR. The data were produced by immunoSEQ multiplex PCR, yet TCRdb's version contains in-frame clones alone and is incomplete. The sample records about 130,000 clones, approximately 68% being singletons. Sequenced: PBMCs. The receptors originated from a man aged 25-45 years in good health and CMV-seropositive.

The chain couples TRBV13 to TRBJ2-7; weak D call: TRBD2 (6 bases). The V and J ends lost 0 bases and 5 bases respectively, with 14 bases between them. The CDR3 length is 15 residues. Germline CDR1 and CDR2: PRHDT and FYEKMQ (reference sequence). This chain's CDR3 is CASSLGPGGTDEQYF. CDR3 nucleotides: TGTGCCAGCAGCTTAGGCCCAGGAGGGACTGACGAGCAGTACTTC.

The chain links TRBV28 to TRBJ1-2, with no clear D. The CDR3 length is 13 residues. Germline V gives CDR1 MDHEN, CDR2 SYDVKM. V was clipped by 5 bases and J by 4 bases, with 11 bases between them. The CDR3 loop is CASSPSQRYGYTF. CDR3 DNA: TGTGCCAGCAGTCCTAGCCAGCGCTATGGCTACACCTTC.

This clone was observed a few times. This CDR3 is CASSVYREENGYTF. The CDR3 nucleotides are TGTGCCAGCAGCGTTTACAGGGAAGAGAATGGCTACACCTTC. The chain uses TRBV7-6 and TRBJ1-2; TRBD1 might be the D (6 bases). The CDR3 is 14 residues long. Trimming took off 5 bases at V and 6 bases at J, with 16 bases between the two ends. CDR1 is SGHVS and CDR2 is FNYEAQ in the germline V gene. The whole variable domain, remainder taken from reference TRBV7-6 and TRBJ1-2, is GAGVSQSPRYKVTKRGQDVALRCDPISGHVSLYWYRQALGQGPEFLTYFNYEAQQDKSGLPNDRFSAERPEGSISTLTIQRTEQRDSAMYRCASSVYREENGYTFGSGTRLTVV.

The chain is built from TRBV5-4 and TRBJ2-1; possibly TRBD1 for D (5 bases). Per the germline V gene, CDR1 is SGHNT and CDR2 is YYREEE (reference sequence). Between the trimmed V and J ends, which lost 4 bases and 0 bases, there was a span of 11 bases. CDR3 length: 15 amino acids. The CDR3 reads CASSAGHPSYNEQFF. The CDR3 nucleotides are TGTGCCAGCAGCGCTGGACACCCCTCCTACAATGAGCAGTTCTTC. Together with reference TRBV5-4 and TRBJ2-1, the CDR3 gives the full variable domain: ETGVTQSPTHLIKTRGQQVTLRCSSQSGHNTVSWYQQALGQGPQFIFQYYREEENGRGNFPPRFSGLQFPNYSSELNVNALELDDSALYLCASSAGHPSYNEQFFGPGTRLTVL.

This clone occurred once. The CDR3 loop reads CASSDTADLGNTIYF. The CDR3 DNA reads as TGTGCCAGCAGCGATACAGCGGACCTCGGAAACACCATATATTTT. The chain employs TRBV6-1 and TRBJ1-3; D gene ambiguous. The germline V gene encodes CDR1 MNHNS and CDR2 SASEGT. V dropped 6 bases and J dropped 4 bases, with 16 bases sitting between them. CDR3 length equals 15 residues.

The chain joins TRBV7-2 to TRBJ2-7; 7 positions match TRBD1. The CDR3 runs 15 residues. Germline lookup yields CDR1 SGHTA and CDR2 FQGNSA. Trimming cost V 5 bases and J 10 bases; bases outside gene matches: 17. CDR3 in DNA: TGTGCCAGCAGCCCCCTTTGGGACAGCAAATTCCCCCAGTACTTC. Translation gives CASSPLWDSKFPQYF.

This chain links TRBV5-6 with TRBJ2-1; possibly TRBD2 for D (6 bases). Deletions cut 4 bases from V and 6 bases from J, with 17 bases between. The CDR3 length is 15 residues. Germline-derived CDR1 and CDR2 are SGHDT and YYEEEE. The CDR3 here is CASSIGLTGFNEQFF. Written as DNA, the CDR3 is TGTGCCAGCAGCATCGGACTAACGGGATTCAATGAGCAGTTCTTC.

The V gene is TRBV6-5, the J gene TRBJ1-2, with TRBD1 as a possible D gene (6 bases). The CDR3 has 13 residues. V was pared by 4 bases and J by 4 bases, with 10 bases between. Germline-derived CDR1 and CDR2 are MNHEY and SVGAGI. CDR3 protein: CASSFHRVYGYTF. The CDR3 region has the DNA TGTGCCAGCAGTTTCCACAGGGTCTATGGCTACACCTTC.

This chain uses TRBV10-3 with TRBJ2-7; D is perhaps TRBD2 (6 bases). V was shortened by 2 bases and J by 7 bases, with 18 bases between the two germline ends. Germline CDR1 reads ENHRY; CDR2 reads SYGVKD. CDR3 size: 15 residues. The CDR3 spells CAISEAGLRSGEQYF. The CDR3 DNA follows: TGTGCCATCAGTGAGGCGGGGCTTAGGTCGGGGGAGCAGTACTTC.